The rows below give T cell receptor beta chains drawn from one sample of a study of blood T cell repertoires in COVID-19. The data were produced by immunoSEQ multiplex PCR, yet TCRdb's version contains in-frame clones alone and is incomplete. Among more than 200,000 clones listed, over 80% were seen once. Sequencing used peripheral blood. The receptor set was obtained from a man younger than 45 with COVID-19, enrolled during active disease. Both conserved end residues are part of each CDR3.

cdr3_length | j_call | v_call | cdr3_aa
14 | TRBJ2-7 | TRBV7-7 | CASSLETGSYEQYF
15 | TRBJ2-7 | TRBV4-2 | CASSRPDRDSYEQYF
17 | TRBJ2-7 | TRBV12-1 | CASSRPPPRTEPYEQYF
13 | TRBJ2-1 | TRBV15 | CATSGERYHWEFF
15 | TRBJ1-2 | TRBV25-1 | CASSEGPWKNYGYTF
13 | TRBJ2-7 | TRBV27 | CASSGGTIYEQYF
14 | TRBJ2-2 | TRBV5-6 | CASSLDATAGELFF
13 | TRBJ1-1 | TRBV19 | CASRRGMNTEAFF
17 | TRBJ2-7 | TRBV30 | CAWSAPRWGRLVNEQYF
18 | TRBJ2-6 | TRBV19 | CASSPRTSGSSWANVLTF
14 | TRBJ1-1 | TRBV29-1 | CSVGSIRGNTEAFF
11 | TRBJ1-1 | TRBV28 | CASTQREAAFF
15 | TRBJ1-1 | TRBV6-2/TRBV6-3 | CASSQQGWMNTEAFF
14 | TRBJ1-4 | TRBV3-1/TRBV3-2 | CASRRQGAGEKLFF
16 | TRBJ1-1 | TRBV19 | CASSQGARSGDTEAFF
14 | TRBJ1-2 | TRBV15 | CATSRQDPSYGYTF
13 | TRBJ2-2 | TRBV6-5 | CASSQRVAGELFF
18 | TRBJ1-6 | TRBV18 | CASSPLARGTWENSPLHF
13 | TRBJ2-7 | TRBV25-1 | CARSTEVRDEQYF
14 | TRBJ1-5 | TRBV18 | CASSPRGQNQPQHF
13 | TRBJ1-2 | TRBV5-6 | CASSVRGPDGYTF
17 | TRBJ2-1 | TRBV29-1 | CSVESMKGQSSYNEQFF
15 | TRBJ2-1 | TRBV29-1 | CSVGTRDRAWHEQFF
14 | TRBJ2-3 | TRBV5-1 | CASSLDSPLDTQYF
17 | TRBJ1-2 | TRBV15 | CATSLSGTEGYNYGYTF
16 | TRBJ2-7 | TRBV6-2/TRBV6-3 | CASSYRLAGGPREQYF
15 | TRBJ2-4 | TRBV6-2/TRBV6-3 | CASSTTWTSKNIQYF
14 | TRBJ2-7 | TRBV6-5 | CASSPRQFSYEQYF
13 | TRBJ2-7 | TRBV12-3/TRBV12-4 | CASSRDRSYEQYF
14 | TRBJ2-7 | TRBV30 | CAWSEGLAAYGQYF
14 | TRBJ1-1 | TRBV10-2 | CASRAQGMNTEAFF
16 | TRBJ1-2 | TRBV19 | CASSRFKPDRGDGYTF
15 | TRBJ2-7 | TRBV28 | CASSFSSGSSYEQYF
16 | TRBJ2-3 | TRBV24-1 | CATSDLQRGSTDTQYF
16 | TRBJ2-7 | TRBV9 | CASSVAAGGKSYEQYF
14 | TRBJ2-7 | TRBV6-6 | CASTPDGGIYEQYF
19 | TRBJ1-2 | TRBV4-1 | CASSQDLGHDSQANYGYTF
19 | TRBJ1-5 | TRBV18 | CASSPREGVFVLSNQPQHF
16 | TRBJ1-1 | TRBV18 | CASSPGQGIGNTEAFF
15 | TRBJ2-2 | TRBV12-5 | CASGPGQVNTGELFF
15 | TRBJ2-7 | TRBV4-3 | CASSPGNSGNYEQYF
15 | TRBJ1-5 | TRBV6-2/TRBV6-3 | CASSLRQGINQPQHF
15 | TRBJ2-1 | TRBV7-7 | CASSPGTGAANEQFF
17 | TRBJ1-1 | TRBV27 | CASSLLGSGKLNTEAFF
15 | TRBJ1-2 | TRBV7-2 | CASSYDGQGVSGYTF
16 | TRBJ1-4 | TRBV4-3 | CASSQDYTGLNEKLFF
15 | TRBJ1-1 | TRBV11-1 | CASSPRDRFLTEAFF
15 | TRBJ2-7 | TRBV19 | CASSPFWTGFNEQYF
18 | TRBJ1-6 | TRBV9 | CASSVRGGGSSYNSPLHF
12 | TRBJ2-7 | TRBV29-1 | CSVGLSGDEQYF
16 | TRBJ2-7 | TRBV19 | CASSILLGSGSYEQYF
15 | TRBJ2-7 | TRBV5-6 | CASSSTGFRLAEQYF
15 | TRBJ2-5 | TRBV24-1 | CATSDFIAGGETQYF
13 | TRBJ2-3 | TRBV7-9 | CASSLDDKDTQYF
13 | TRBJ2-7 | TRBV15 | CATSPGQGYEQYF
12 | TRBJ2-7 | TRBV5-6 | CASSSYSYEQYF
17 | TRBJ2-1 | TRBV3-1/TRBV3-2 | CASSPPTGTSGGNEQFF
15 | TRBJ1-6 | TRBV4-2 | CASSRVGGMGSPLHF
14 | TRBJ1-5 | TRBV7-6 | CASSQTGGNQPQHF
15 | TRBJ2-3 | TRBV7-2 | CASSVDRGVTDTQYF